What follows are 5 T cell receptor beta chains derived from one specimen sequenced in a study of shared clonotypes between healthy human individuals. The protocol was immunoSEQ multiplex PCR, while the TCRdb copy is restricted to in-frame clones and leaves out a portion. The data contain some 1 million clones, around 74% of them singletons. Material: memory CD4+ T cells sorted from blood. Subset indicated: CD45RA-negative fraction. These receptors were taken from a young man in good health.

This clone has a count of ten or more. This rearrangement joins TRBV14 to TRBJ2-7; TRBD1 is a possible D gene (5 bases). Germline CDR1 reads SGHDN; CDR2 reads FVKESK. The CDR3 extends over 13 amino acids. V lost 4 bases to trimming and J lost 5 bases, with 12 bases between them. In DNA form, the CDR3 reads TGTGCCAGCAGCCCGATTGGGGCTAACGAGCAGTACTTC. This codes for CASSPIGANEQYF.

This clone was detected a few times. The sample contains more than one DNA sequence encoding this CDR3. The V and J genes are TRBV6-5 and TRBJ1-2; maybe TRBD1 (5 bases). Trimming left V 7 bases short and J 0 bases short, with 6 bases between. Germline CDR1 MNHEY, CDR2 SVGAGI. This CDR3 has 12 residues. DNA for the CDR3: TGTGCCAGCACGGGGGCTAACTATGGCTACACCTTC. It encodes CASTGANYGYTF.

This sequence joins TRBV5-4 and TRBJ1-5, with TRBD1 as a possible D gene (5 bases). Germline lookup yields CDR1 SGHNT and CDR2 YYREEE (reference sequence). Trimming took 2 bases from V and 3 from J, leaving 9 bases between them. This CDR3 contains 14 residues. CDR3 sequence: CASSLPGPNQPQHF. CDR3 sequence (DNA): TGTGCCAGCAGCTTACCGGGGCCCAATCAGCCCCAGCATTTT.

This clone was found a few times. Other nucleotide sequences in the sample specify the same CDR3. V and J are TRBV4-3 and TRBJ1-1, with TRBD1 matching over 9 bases. This CDR3 contains 15 residues. Germline CDR1 and CDR2: LGHNA and YSLEER. V lost 0 bases, J lost 5 bases, and 4 bases stayed unmatched. The CDR3 loop reads CASSQEGQGRTEAFF. The CDR3, as DNA: TGCGCCAGCAGCCAAGAGGGACAGGGACGAACTGAAGCTTTCTTT.

This clone was counted at least ten times. This rearrangement joins TRBV30 to TRBJ1-4, with TRBD1 matching 7 bases. The junction had 2 bases not matched to a gene; V was cut back by 0 bases and J by 4 bases. From germline, CDR1 is GTSNPN and CDR2 SVGIG (reference sequence). CDR3 length: 14 amino acids. The CDR3 region is CAWSVQGNNEKLFF. Here the CDR3 DNA reads TGTGCCTGGAGTGTACAGGGGAATAATGAAAAACTGTTTTTT.